This passage covers 25 T cell receptor beta chains from one sample sequenced in a study of Graves' ophthalmopathy and Graves' hyperthyroidism. Amplification of TCR beta CDR3 regions used RNA transcripts. RT-PCR was first run with HTBI primers, then multiplex PCR in a second round. MiXCR, run by TCRdb on the multiplex PCR reads, gives a single entry per CDR3 protein. The repertoire consists of about 600,000 distinct CDR3 sequences, with under 45% occurring once and the leading ten covering approximately 4.1%. Sequenced input: peripheral blood or thyroid tissue (not recorded which). Receptor source: an adult man with Graves' hyperthyroidism.

In the case of this clonotype: One junction end does not reproduce the germline sequence, and a read error may be involved. V and J are TRBV12-3 or TRBV12-4 and TRBJ2-5; D not resolved. The CDR3 spans 12 residues. CDR3 DNA sequence: TGTGCCAGCAGTTTTAGTGGCGAGACCCAGCACTTC. It specifies CASSFSGETQHF.

The chain has TRBV29-1 and TRBJ1-1, with D possibly being TRBD1 (6 bases). Germline CDR1 and CDR2: SQVTM and ANQGSEA. The CDR3 is 12 residues long. Deletions cut 8 bases from V and 4 bases from J, with 14 bases between. As DNA, the CDR3 is TGCAGCTCACGGGTCAGGGGCACTGAAGCTTTCTTT. Its protein product is CSSRVRGTEAFF.

This clonotype was recorded many times. This chain links TRBV20-1 with TRBJ1-5, with D possibly being TRBD1 (5 bases). V was trimmed by 5 bases and J by 0 bases, leaving 29 bases between them. The CDR3 is 20 residues long. Germline V gives CDR1 DFQATT, CDR2 SNEGSKA (reference sequence). The CDR3 protein is CSAASLRDRASTYSNQPQHF. As DNA, the CDR3 is TGCAGTGCTGCCAGTCTCCGAGACAGAGCGTCGACTTATAGCAATCAGCCCCAGCATTTT.

This clonotype showed up many times. The J gene is TRBJ2-7, the V gene TRBV7-8; D may match TRBD1 or TRBD2 (5 bases each). Germline assignment: CDR1 SGHVS and CDR2 FQNEAQ. The CDR3 loop spans 17 amino acids. V gave up 3 bases and J gave up 0 bases, with 18 bases separating them. The CDR3 bases are TGTGCCAGCAGCTTCGGGGCAAGGAGTCTATACTCCTACGAGCAGTACTTC. Translated: CASSFGARSLYSYEQYF.

A remark on this clonotype: With a much larger clone just one base away, this may be a read error. V is TRBV12-3 or TRBV12-4 and J is TRBJ1-3; possible D gene TRBD1, 6 bases. CDR3 length: 16 amino acids. The CDR3: CASSDGDRISGNTIHF. The CDR3 DNA reads TGTGCCAGCAGCGACGGAGACAGGATCTCTGGAAACACCATACATTTT.

The rearrangement joins TRBV6-5 to TRBJ2-7; weak D call: TRBD2 (6 bases). V shed 4 bases and J shed 2 bases, with 15 bases lying between them. Germline CDR1 MNHEY, CDR2 SVGAGI. The CDR3 sequence is 15 residues long. The CDR3: CASSLTGLETYEQYF. The CDR3 DNA follows: TGTGCCAGCAGTTTGACGGGACTCGAAACCTACGAGCAGTACTTC.

The V call is TRBV27, the J call TRBJ1-1, with D possibly TRBD1 on 5 matching bases. With 0 bases removed from V and 4 bases from J, the gap between germline ends came to 6 bases. Germline V gene data show CDR1 as MNHEY and CDR2 as SMNVEV (reference sequence). The CDR3 is made up of 13 amino acids. CDR3 DNA sequence: TGTGCCAGCAGTTTATCTGGGGCCACTGAAGCTTTCTTT. Translated, it gives CASSLSGATEAFF.

The rearrangement links TRBV7-9 to TRBJ1-4, with 7 bases aligning to TRBD1. Trimming at V came to 5 bases and at J to 6 bases, leaving 3 bases not matched to a gene. The V gene's germline CDR1 is SEHNR and CDR2 FQNEAQ (reference sequence). This CDR3 region has 13 residues. The CDR3 here is CASSATGDEKLFF. CDR3 nucleotides: TGTGCCAGCAGCGCAACAGGGGATGAAAAACTGTTTTTT.

This chain links TRBV12-3 or TRBV12-4 with TRBJ1-3; 9 bases match TRBD1. CDR3 size: 14 residues. Trimming at V came to 2 bases and at J to 9 bases, leaving 5 bases not matched to a gene. The CDR3 loop reads CASSLKQGARTIYF. The CDR3 DNA is TGTGCCAGCAGTTTAAAACAGGGGGCGCGCACCATATATTTT.

This clonotype was seen a few times. The V and J genes are TRBV4-1 and TRBJ1-5; no firm D call. CDR3 length: 13 residues. Per the germline V gene, CDR1 is MGHRA and CDR2 is YSYEKL. V was cut by 0 bases and J by 7 bases, with 7 bases left in between. CDR3 in DNA: TGCGCCAGCAGCCAAGATCTAGTGCAGCCCCAGCATTTT. It is translated as CASSQDLVQPQHF.

The sample holds many counts of this clonotype. The V call is TRBV29-1, the J call TRBJ2-7, with 8 bases lining up with TRBD2. Germline CDR1 SQVTM, CDR2 ANQGSEA. With V trimmed by 4 bases and J by 8 bases, 10 bases remained unmatched. This CDR3 is 13 amino acids long. Here the CDR3 DNA reads TGCAGCGTTGGAGGAGCGGGAGAAACGAAGCAGTACTTC. It translates to CSVGGAGETKQYF.

The V and J genes are TRBV7-9 and TRBJ2-7; D might be TRBD1 (5 bases). The J call may be in error: the DNA end matches TRBJ2-1 better. Germline V gene data show CDR1 as SEHNR and CDR2 as FQNEAQ (reference sequence). The CDR3 totals 13 residues. CDR3 sequence (DNA): TGTGCCAGCATCAGGGTCTGGGGCAATGAGCAGTTCTTC. It encodes CASIRVWGNEQFF.

V and J are TRBV30 and TRBJ1-2; a possible D gene is TRBD1 (5 bases). CDR1 GTSNPN and CDR2 SVGIG come from the germline V gene (reference sequence). Deletions cut 1 base from V and 8 bases from J, with 11 bases between. This CDR3 region has 12 residues. The CDR3 DNA reads TGTGCCTGGAGTGCCCTCAGGGTAGGCTACACCTTC. It encodes CAWSALRVGYTF.

This clonotype was detected ten times or more. This chain connects TRBV15 to TRBJ1-5; 8 positions agree with TRBD1. Looked up from germline, CDR1 is LNHNV and CDR2 is YYDKDF (reference sequence). V was clipped by 4 bases and J by 4 bases; unmatched bases: 12. The length of the CDR3 is 17 residues. CDR3 sequence (DNA): TGTGCCACCAGCAACGAGCTCGGGACAGGCATTAATCAGCCCCAGCATTTT. This sequence encodes CATSNELGTGINQPQHF.

The chain uses TRBV6-6 and TRBJ1-2; no clear D. Looked up from germline, CDR1 is MNHNY and CDR2 is SVGAGI (reference sequence). Trimming shortened V by 6 bases and J by 5 bases, and 10 bases separated the two germline ends. CDR3 length equals 12 residues. The CDR3 nucleotides read TGTGCCAGCAGACCCGCCCAGTATGGCTACACCTTC. It yields the protein CASRPAQYGYTF.

The rearrangement uses TRBV2 and TRBJ2-2, with D tentatively TRBD1 (7 bases). V was pared by 7 bases and J by 6 bases, with 18 bases between. The CDR3 contains 15 residues. In germline, CDR1 is SNHLY, CDR2 FYNNEI. The CDR3 coding sequence is TGTGCCAGCATGCCGACAGGGAGGAGTCCCGGGGAGCTGTTTTTT. It is translated as CASMPTGRSPGELFF.

This clonotype was picked up many times. The chain carries TRBV9 and TRBJ2-5; 10 bases align to TRBD2. After removal of 3 bases from V and 1 base from J, the junction contained 3 bases not matched to a gene. The CDR3 sequence is 15 residues long. Germline CDR1 is SGDLS and CDR2 is YYNGEE. The CDR3 coding sequence is TGTGCCAGCAGCGACATAGCGGGGGGCCAAGAGACCCAGTACTTC. As protein: CASSDIAGGQETQYF.

A note on this clonotype: A much larger clone is a single base away; this may be a read error. V and J are TRBV6-1 and TRBJ1-1; no clear D. V was trimmed by 8 bases and J by 1 base, leaving 8 bases between them. Germline loops: CDR1 MNHNS, CDR2 SASEGT. The CDR3 runs 12 residues. CDR3 sequence reads: CASAKENTEAFF. CDR3 nucleotides: TGTGCCAGCGCGAAGGAGAACACTGAAGCTTTCTTT.

With respect to this clonotype: Its ends do not fully match the called genes, so a read error is possible. This sequence joins TRBV7-2 and TRBJ2-1, with a tentative D call TRBD2 (7 bases). The germline CDR1 and CDR2 sequences are SGHTA and FQGNSA. CDR3 length equals 14 residues. CDR3 in DNA: TGCGCCAGCAGTGGACGGGGGGCTTACAATGAGCAGTTCTTC. Translating gives CASSGRGAYNEQFF. The whole variable domain, filled in from reference TRBV7-2 and TRBJ2-1, reads GAGVSQSPSNKVTEKGKDVELRCDPISGHTALYWYRQSLGQGLEFLIYFQGNSAPDKSGLPSDRFSAERTGGSVSTLTIQRTQQEDSAVYLCASSGRGAYNEQFFGPGTRLTVL.

With respect to this clonotype: A much more abundant neighbour one base away suggests this may be a read error. The chain combines TRBV29-1 with TRBJ1-2, with TRBD1 matching over 10 bases. CDR1 and CDR2 from the germline V gene are SQVTM and ANQGSEA. The CDR3 runs to 14 residues. The CDR3 sequence: CSLQTGGASGGCTF. CDR3 bases: TGCAGCTTACAGACAGGGGGCGCGTCCGGTGGCTGCACCTTC.

A few counts support this clonotype. The chain couples TRBV9 to TRBJ2-2, with 10 bases lining up with TRBD2. CDR1 and CDR2 from the germline V gene are SGDLS and YYNGEE. The CDR3 runs 18 residues. Unmatched junction bases numbered 9, after V lost 0 bases and J lost 4 bases. The CDR3: CASSVGLRSGRVTGELFF. The CDR3, as DNA: TGTGCCAGCAGCGTAGGACTAAGGAGCGGGAGGGTCACCGGGGAGCTGTTTTTT.

The J gene is TRBJ1-2, the V gene TRBV6-5, with 10 bases fitting TRBD1. Unmatched junction bases numbered 12, after V lost 6 bases and J lost 8 bases. This CDR3 region has 15 residues. Germline CDR1 and CDR2: MNHEY and SVGAGI. The CDR3 DNA follows: TGTGCCAGCAGCTCACCGACAGGGGGCGAGGGGGGCTACACCTTC. Residues: CASSSPTGGEGGYTF.

In the case of this clonotype: A much larger clone lies one base from this, so it may be a read error. This chain connects TRBV20-1 to TRBJ1-1; tentative D call: TRBD1 (6 bases). Trimming removed 5 bases from V and 1 base from J, with 20 bases in between. CDR1 DFQATT and CDR2 SNEGSKA come from the germline V gene (reference sequence). The CDR3 runs to 16 residues. The CDR3 sequence is CSAGGPGQTRNTEAFF. The CDR3 nucleotides read TGCAGTGCTGGAGGGCCCGGACAGACGAGGAACACTGAAGCTTTCTTT.

This clonotype was recorded at least ten times. The rearrangement links TRBV7-2 to TRBJ1-2; D unclear. CDR3 size: 12 residues. Germline lookup yields CDR1 SGHTA and CDR2 FQGNSA. Trimming took off 4 bases at V and 1 base at J, with 4 bases between the two ends. The CDR3 DNA sequence: TGTGCCAGCAGCTCCCTTAACTATGGCTACACCTTC. It yields the protein CASSSLNYGYTF.

The table lists this clonotype with many counts. This chain uses TRBV5-8 with TRBJ1-6; D may be TRBD1 (5 bases). Between the trimmed V and J ends, which lost 0 bases and 6 bases, there was a span of 10 bases. The CDR3 is made up of 15 amino acids. Germline CDR1 reads SGHTS; CDR2 reads YDEGEE. The CDR3 bases are TGTGCCAGCAGCTTGGAGTTCAGGGCTAATTCACCCCTCCACTTT. Encoded protein: CASSLEFRANSPLHF.